This TCR beta chain was sequenced in a study of OX40 agonist ivuxolimab in advanced cancers. For the study at large: Every 2 weeks, patients got intravenous ivuxolimab at one of six dose levels (0.01-10 mg/kg). General study results and limits: Some nonresponders additionally presented with little normalized T-cell clonal expansion.

The assay was immunoSEQ multiplex PCR, and TCRdb's table has in-frame clones only and misses some. The repertoire holds about 61,000 clones, with about 86% as singletons. Note on this clone: Its specificity is unknown.

Trimming took 1 base from V and 10 from J, leaving 17 bases between them. Germline-derived CDR1 and CDR2 are MNHNS and SASEGT. The CDR3 covers 16 residues. The J gene is TRBJ1-6, the V gene TRBV6-1; D perhaps matches TRBD1 (5 bases). The TCR originated in an adult with an advanced solid tumor such as melanoma, head and neck, liver or kidney cancer. Sequenced material: CD4+ or CD8+ T cells sorted from blood, taken in a trial of the OX40 agonist ivuxolimab. CDR3 protein: CASSEETGRYGSPLHF. In DNA form, the CDR3 reads TGTGCCAGCAGTGAAGAAACGGGACGCTACGGGTCACCCCTCCACTTT.